These T cell receptor beta chains were read from a single sample in a study of PD-1 blockade in classical Hodgkin lymphoma. TCRdb's table, derived via immunoSEQ multiplex PCR, lists solely in-frame clones and lacks some. This sample has about 21,000 clones, with 72% found just once. The sample here was CD4+ T cells from blood, taken before the fourth cycle of nivolumab. All receptors come from a human donor with classical Hodgkin lymphoma. CDR3s include the opening cysteine and the closing phenylalanine or tryptophan. The order of the fields is CDR3 protein, V gene.

CDR3 protein: CATEGGIFYGYTF
V gene: TRBV28

CDR3 protein: CASSLGPTNEKLFF
V gene: TRBV5-1

CDR3 protein: CASSLSRGRETQYF
V gene: TRBV21-1

CDR3 protein: CASSAGGGSYYYEQYF
V gene: TRBV27

CDR3 protein: CSVETTGAVIEQYF
V gene: TRBV29-1

CDR3 protein: CASSIGGTRGQETQYF
V gene: TRBV19

CDR3 protein: CASSLGRGPYEQYF
V gene: TRBV5-4

CDR3 protein: CASSSHRGTDYGYTF
V gene: TRBV11-2

CDR3 protein: CASSLLQGFGEAFF
V gene: TRBV7-8

CDR3 protein: CASSITSTGGGYTF
V gene: TRBV19

CDR3 protein: CASSVTETQYF
V gene: TRBV11-2

CDR3 protein: CASTVRGAGNEQFF
V gene: TRBV19

CDR3 protein: CASSPPLTGGNKETQYF
V gene: TRBV18

CDR3 protein: CASSLLTGWRNTIYF
V gene: TRBV7-9

CDR3 protein: CASSLERGGYTF
V gene: TRBV5-5

CDR3 protein: CASGGDRARIGELFF
V gene: TRBV12-5

CDR3 protein: CASSKGQGNTEAFF
V gene: TRBV6-1

CDR3 protein: CASSLAIGDRSTDTQYF
V gene: TRBV5-1

CDR3 protein: CASSLGVVSSTDTQYF
V gene: TRBV5-1

CDR3 protein: CASSAGTGGYGQFF
V gene: TRBV2

CDR3 protein: CASLTVPSSPLHF
V gene: TRBV28

CDR3 protein: CASSRSPNNQPQHF
V gene: TRBV19

CDR3 protein: CASSSGPGLSKYEQYF
V gene: TRBV28

CDR3 protein: CASSSPGQHTDTQYF
V gene: TRBV5-1

CDR3 protein: CASSGGLRSEAFF
V gene: TRBV5-1

CDR3 protein: CASRGRGVTDTQYF
V gene: TRBV19

CDR3 protein: CASSRGGRTDTQYF
V gene: TRBV7-3